This T cell receptor beta chain was captured in a study of shared clonotypes between healthy human individuals. Study summary: CD4 naive cells filled three plates per donor, CD4 memory three, CD8 naive two and CD8 memory one. Findings and limits, study-wide: Larger richness was generally estimated for naive than memory subsets.

The sample holds one count of this clone. The target antigen is unknown. Per germline, CDR1 SGHRS and CDR2 YFSETQ. The CDR3 is made up of 15 amino acids. V gave up 0 bases and J gave up 5 bases; unmatched junction bases: 7. Method: immunoSEQ multiplex PCR; TCRdb's copy keeps in-frame clones and lacks some. This table has roughly 2.2 million clones, about nine tenths appearing once. The receptor was isolated from a man aged 18 to 29 in good health. Some clones in this sample may be carry-over from other donors' samples. Sequencing input: naive CD4+ T cells from PBMCs. Subset specified: CD45RA+ positively selected. The chain is built from TRBV5-1 and TRBJ2-7, with 8 bases aligning to TRBD2. CDR3 sequence (DNA): TGCGCCAGCAGCTTGGGCACGGGAGGGGTCAACGAGCAGTACTTC. Translation: CASSLGTGGVNEQYF.